This TCR beta chain was identified during a study of T cell repertoires in cytomegalovirus infection. The germline CDR1 and CDR2 sequences are LNHNV and YYDKDF (reference sequence). The CDR3 runs to 16 residues. V shed 4 bases and J 2 bases; nucleotides not matched to a gene: 6. A word on this clonotype: Its antigen is unidentified.

Findings and caveats of the study: The cumulative frequency of public TCR beta families distinguished individuals who carried CMV together with the relevant HLA.

One entry per CDR3 protein, called by TCRdb with MiXCR from the reads. This table has 450,000 to 550,000 distinct CDR3 sequences, more than 40% appearing once. The sequence derives from a human donor in good health (CMV status not recorded). Some clones in this sample may be carry-over from other donors' samples. The V gene is TRBV15, the J gene TRBJ2-2; 8 bases map to TRBD2. The input for sequencing was cultured PBMCs, taken from culture after CMV antigen stimulation. CDR3 sequence reads: CATSTSGTRNTGELFF. In nucleotides, the CDR3 is TGTGCCACCAGCACCTCCGGGACTAGAAACACCGGGGAGCTGTTTTTT.